The clone carrying this T cell receptor (beta chain) has more than one count but fewer than ten. Its antigen is as yet unknown. This sample was taken from a study of T-cell memory formation after mild COVID-19. Whole-study results and caveats: Day 15 to 85 contracting clones showed balanced CD4/CD8; day 15 to 37 expanders favored CD4+.

V shed 8 bases and J 6 bases; nucleotides not matched to a gene: 16. Germline V gene sequence: CDR1 SNHLY, CDR2 FYNNEI. The CDR3 runs 15 residues. TCRdb reanalysed the 5' RACE reads using MiXCR and keeps one entry per CDR3 protein. Counted here are 470,000 or so distinct CDR3 sequences, 25% occurring once; the ten biggest clones make up roughly an eighth. The sample consisted of PBMCs or a T cell subset sorted from them (not recorded which). The sequence derives from an adult woman who had mild COVID-19 (a few samples of this study predate the infection). Cell type and time point are not known. V gene TRBV2 combines with J gene TRBJ2-7, with 7 bases fitting TRBD1. The CDR3, as DNA: TGTGCCAGCTACAACGAAGGTGTCCGGGACAGCGAGCAGTACTTC. Protein: CASYNEGVRDSEQYF.